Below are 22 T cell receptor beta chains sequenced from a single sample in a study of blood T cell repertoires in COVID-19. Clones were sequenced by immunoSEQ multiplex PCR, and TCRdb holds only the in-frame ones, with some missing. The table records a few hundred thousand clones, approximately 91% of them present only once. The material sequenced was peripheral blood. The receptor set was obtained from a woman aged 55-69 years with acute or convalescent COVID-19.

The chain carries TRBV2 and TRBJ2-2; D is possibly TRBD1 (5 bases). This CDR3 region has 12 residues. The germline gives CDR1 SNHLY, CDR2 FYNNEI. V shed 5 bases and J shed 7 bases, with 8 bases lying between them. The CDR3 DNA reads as TGTGCCAGCAGTCCAGGGTACGGGGAGCTGTTTTTT. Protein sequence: CASSPGYGELFF. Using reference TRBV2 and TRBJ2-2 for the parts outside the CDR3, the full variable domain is EPEVTQTPSHQVTQMGQEVILRCVPISNHLYFYWYRQILGQKVEFLVSFYNNEISEKSEIFDDQFSVERPDGSNFTLKIRSTKLEDSAMYFCASSPGYGELFFGEGSRLTVL.

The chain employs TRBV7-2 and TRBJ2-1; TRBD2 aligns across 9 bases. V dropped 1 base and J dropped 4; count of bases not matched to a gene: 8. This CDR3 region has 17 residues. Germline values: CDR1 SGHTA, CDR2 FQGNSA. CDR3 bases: TGTGCCAGCAGCTTAGGCCCTATGCGGGAGGGTTACAATGAGCAGTTCTTC. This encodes CASSLGPMREGYNEQFF.

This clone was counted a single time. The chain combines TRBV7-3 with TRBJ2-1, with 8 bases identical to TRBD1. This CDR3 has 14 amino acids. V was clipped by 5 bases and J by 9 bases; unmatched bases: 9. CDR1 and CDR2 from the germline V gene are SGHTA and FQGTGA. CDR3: CASSQGATKGEQFF. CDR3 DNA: TGTGCCAGCAGCCAGGGGGCCACAAAGGGTGAGCAGTTCTTC. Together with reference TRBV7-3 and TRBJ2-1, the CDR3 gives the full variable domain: GAGVSQTPSNKVTEKGKYVELRCDPISGHTALYWYRQSLGQGPEFLIYFQGTGAADDSGLPNDRFFAVRPEGSVSTLKIQRTERGDSAVYLCASSQGATKGEQFFGPGTRLTVL.

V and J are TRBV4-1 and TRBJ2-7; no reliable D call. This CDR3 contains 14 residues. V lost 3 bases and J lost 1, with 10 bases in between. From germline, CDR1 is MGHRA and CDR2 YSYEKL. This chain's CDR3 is CASSQLGHSYEQYF. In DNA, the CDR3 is TGCGCCAGCAGCCAGCTAGGCCATTCCTACGAGCAGTACTTC.

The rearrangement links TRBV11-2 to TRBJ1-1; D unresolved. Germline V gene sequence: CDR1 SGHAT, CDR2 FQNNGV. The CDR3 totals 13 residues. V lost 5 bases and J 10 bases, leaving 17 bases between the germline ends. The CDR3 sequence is CASSRVETIGAFF. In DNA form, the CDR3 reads TGTGCCAGCAGCCGCGTCGAAACCATTGGAGCTTTCTTT.

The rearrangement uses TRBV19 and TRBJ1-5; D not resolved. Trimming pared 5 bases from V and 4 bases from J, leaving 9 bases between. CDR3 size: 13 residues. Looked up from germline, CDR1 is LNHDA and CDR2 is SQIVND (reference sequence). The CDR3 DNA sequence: TGTGCCAGTAGTCCCAGCGTAAATCAGCCCCAGCATTTT. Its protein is CASSPSVNQPQHF. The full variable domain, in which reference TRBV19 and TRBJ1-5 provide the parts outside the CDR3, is DGGITQSPKYLFRKEGQNVTLSCEQNLNHDAMYWYRQDPGQGLRLIYYSQIVNDFQKGDIAEGYSVSREKKESFPLTVTSAQKNPTAFYLCASSPSVNQPQHFGDGTRLSIL.

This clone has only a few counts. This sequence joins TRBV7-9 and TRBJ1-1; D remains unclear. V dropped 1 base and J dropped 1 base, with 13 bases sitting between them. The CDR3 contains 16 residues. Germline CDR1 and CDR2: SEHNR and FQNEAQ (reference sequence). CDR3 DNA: TGTGCCAGCAGCTTAGTTCTCCGTATGTGGAACACTGAAGCTTTCTTT. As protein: CASSLVLRMWNTEAFF.

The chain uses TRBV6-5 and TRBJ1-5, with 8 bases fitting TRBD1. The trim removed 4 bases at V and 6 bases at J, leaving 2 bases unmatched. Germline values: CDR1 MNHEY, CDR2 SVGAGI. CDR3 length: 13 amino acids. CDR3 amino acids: CASSSDRVQPQHF. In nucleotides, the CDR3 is TGTGCCAGCAGTTCGGACAGGGTTCAGCCCCAGCATTTT.

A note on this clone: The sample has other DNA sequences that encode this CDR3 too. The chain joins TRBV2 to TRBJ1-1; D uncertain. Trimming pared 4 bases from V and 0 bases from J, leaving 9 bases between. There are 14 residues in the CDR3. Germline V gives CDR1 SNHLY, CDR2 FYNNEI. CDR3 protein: CASSVEGLNTEAFF. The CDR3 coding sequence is TGTGCCAGCAGTGTGGAGGGTCTGAACACTGAAGCTTTCTTT.

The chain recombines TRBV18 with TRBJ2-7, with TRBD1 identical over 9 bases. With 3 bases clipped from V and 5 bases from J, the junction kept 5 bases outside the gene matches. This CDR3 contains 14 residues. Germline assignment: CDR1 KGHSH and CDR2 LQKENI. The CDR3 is CASSPRTGAHEQYF. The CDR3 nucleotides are TGTGCCAGCTCACCTAGGACAGGGGCCCACGAGCAGTACTTC.

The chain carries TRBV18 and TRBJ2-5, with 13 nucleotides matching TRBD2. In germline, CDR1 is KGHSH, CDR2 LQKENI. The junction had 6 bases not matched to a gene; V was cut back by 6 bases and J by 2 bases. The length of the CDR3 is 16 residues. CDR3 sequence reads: CASSGLAGVGQETQYF. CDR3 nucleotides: TGTGCCAGCTCCGGACTAGCGGGAGTCGGACAAGAGACCCAGTACTTC.

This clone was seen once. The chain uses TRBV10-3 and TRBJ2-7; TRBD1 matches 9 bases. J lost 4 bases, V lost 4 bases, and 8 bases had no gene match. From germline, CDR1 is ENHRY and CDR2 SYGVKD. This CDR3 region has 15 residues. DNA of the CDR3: TGTGCCATCAGTGCCCAGGGACAGGGATCATACGAGCAGTACTTC. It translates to CAISAQGQGSYEQYF.

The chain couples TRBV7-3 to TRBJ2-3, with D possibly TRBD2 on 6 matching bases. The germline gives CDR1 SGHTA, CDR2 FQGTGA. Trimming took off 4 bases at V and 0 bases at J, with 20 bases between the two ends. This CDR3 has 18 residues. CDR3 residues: CASSSYPPGLRSTDTQYF. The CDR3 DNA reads TGTGCCAGCAGCTCCTATCCGCCGGGACTGCGGAGCACAGATACGCAGTATTTT.

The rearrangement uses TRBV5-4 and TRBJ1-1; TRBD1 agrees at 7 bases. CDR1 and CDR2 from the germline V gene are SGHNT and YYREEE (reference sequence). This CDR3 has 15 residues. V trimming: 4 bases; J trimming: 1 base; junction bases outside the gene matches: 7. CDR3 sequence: CASSTDRVPNTEAFF. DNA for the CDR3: TGTGCCAGCAGCACAGACAGGGTCCCGAACACTGAAGCTTTCTTT.

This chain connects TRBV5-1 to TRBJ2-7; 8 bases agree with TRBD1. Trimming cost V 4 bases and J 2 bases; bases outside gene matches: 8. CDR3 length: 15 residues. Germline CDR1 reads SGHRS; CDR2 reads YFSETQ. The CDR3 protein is CASSPRQGTAYEQYF. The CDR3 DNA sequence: TGCGCCAGCAGCCCTAGACAGGGGACGGCCTACGAGCAGTACTTC.

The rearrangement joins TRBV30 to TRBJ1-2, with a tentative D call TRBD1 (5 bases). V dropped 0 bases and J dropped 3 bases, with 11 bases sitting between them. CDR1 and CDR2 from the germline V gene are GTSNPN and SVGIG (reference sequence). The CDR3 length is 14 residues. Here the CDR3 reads CAWSVSRVDYGYTF. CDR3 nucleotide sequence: TGTGCCTGGAGTGTGAGCAGGGTAGACTATGGCTACACCTTC.

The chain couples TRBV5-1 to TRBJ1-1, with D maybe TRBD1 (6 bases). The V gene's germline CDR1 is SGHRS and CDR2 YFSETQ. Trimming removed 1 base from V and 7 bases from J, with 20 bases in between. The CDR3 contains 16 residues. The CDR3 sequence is CASSLTIRDTLLEAFF. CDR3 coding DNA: TGCGCCAGCAGCTTGACTATACGGGACACCCTTCTTGAAGCTTTCTTT.

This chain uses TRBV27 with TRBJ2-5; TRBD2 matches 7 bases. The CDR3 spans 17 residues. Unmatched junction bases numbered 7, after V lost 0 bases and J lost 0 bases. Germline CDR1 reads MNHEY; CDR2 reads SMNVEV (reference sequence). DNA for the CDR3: TGTGCCAGCAGTTTATCGAGAACTAGCGATCACCAAGAGACCCAGTACTTC. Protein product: CASSLSRTSDHQETQYF.

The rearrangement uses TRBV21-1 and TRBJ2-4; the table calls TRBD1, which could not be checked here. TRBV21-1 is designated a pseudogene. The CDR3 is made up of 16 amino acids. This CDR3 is CASSKRPKGGKNIQYF. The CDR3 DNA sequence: TGTGCCAGCAGCAAACGCCCCAAAGGGGGCAAAAACATTCAGTACTTC.

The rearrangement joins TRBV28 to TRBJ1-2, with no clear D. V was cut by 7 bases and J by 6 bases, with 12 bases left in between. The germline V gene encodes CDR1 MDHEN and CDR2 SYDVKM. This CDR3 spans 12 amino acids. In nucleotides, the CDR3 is TGTGCCAGCACAGGTATGGAGGATGGCTACACCTTC. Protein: CASTGMEDGYTF.

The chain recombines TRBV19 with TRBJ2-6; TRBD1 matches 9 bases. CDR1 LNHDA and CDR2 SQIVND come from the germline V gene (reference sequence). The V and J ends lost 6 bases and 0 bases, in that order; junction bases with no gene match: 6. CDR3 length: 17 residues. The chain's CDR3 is CASSSGTGSSGANVLTF. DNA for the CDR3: TGTGCCAGTAGCTCCGGGACAGGGAGCTCTGGGGCCAACGTCCTGACTTTC.

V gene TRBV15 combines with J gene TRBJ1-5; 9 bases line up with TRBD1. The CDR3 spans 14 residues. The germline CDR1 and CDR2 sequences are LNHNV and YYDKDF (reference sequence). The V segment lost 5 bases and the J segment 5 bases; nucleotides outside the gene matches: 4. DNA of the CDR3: TGTGCCACCAGCCAGGGACAGGGCGATCAGCCCCAGCATTTT. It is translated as CATSQGQGDQPQHF.